One and the same sample provided the 12 T cell receptor beta chains below, sequenced in a study of regulatory T cells in long-lasting Graves disease. The time point: newly diagnosed GD, antithyroid drugs for less than 3 months. The authors made the TCR library using RNA they extracted from PBMCs. The authors built TCR beta libraries using iRepertoire HTBI primers and Arm-PCR of CDR3 regions. MiXCR was run by TCRdb on the multiplex PCR reads, yielding one entry per CDR3 protein. The sample includes around 400,000 distinct CDR3 sequences, about 15% seen only once; the top ten take about 7.6%. This sample was shared with a second study, whose subject was T cells in Graves' hyperthyroidism and ophthalmopathy.

Source: peripheral blood mononuclear cells (PBMCs), taken at new diagnosis, from a patient treated with antithyroid drugs. These receptors were taken from a middle-aged woman with Graves disease.

This clonotype came up a few times. This chain uses TRBV28 with TRBJ1-4, with D tentatively TRBD2 (5 bases). The DNA end favors TRBJ2-2, so the J call may be wrong. Germline V gives CDR1 MDHEN, CDR2 SYDVKM. The CDR3 covers 12 residues. DNA for the CDR3: TGTGCCAGCTCACCAGGAGGCCAGGAGCTGTTTTTT. Its protein product is CASSPGGQELFF.

This clonotype appeared a single time. Being one base from a much bigger clone, this may be a read error. The chain is built from TRBV12-3 or TRBV12-4 and TRBJ2-7; 13 bases match TRBD2. V shed 5 bases and J 7 bases; nucleotides not matched to a gene: 14. CDR3 size: 17 residues. This chain's CDR3 is CASSGLGGLAGVDEQYF. The DNA of the CDR3 is TGTGCCAGCAGTGGACTGGGAGGACTAGCGGGAGTAGATGAGCAGTACTTC.

In its sample, this clonotype was seen many times. The rearrangement joins TRBV11-3 to TRBJ2-1; TRBD2 aligns across 10 bases. J gave up 5 bases and V 5 bases, and 6 bases lay outside the gene matches. Germline V lookup: CDR1 SGHNT, CDR2 YENEEA. The CDR3 has 15 amino acids. CDR3 in amino acids: CASSRGTSDHNEQFF. As DNA, the CDR3 is TGTGCCAGCAGCCGTGGGACTAGCGATCACAATGAGCAGTTCTTC.

This clonotype was counted many times. The V call is TRBV18, the J call TRBJ2-4, with D perhaps matching TRBD1 or TRBD2 (5 bases each). Germline CDR1 KGHSH, CDR2 LQKENI. Trimming cost V 0 bases and J 8 bases, with 14 bases left between them. CDR3 size: 15 residues. CDR3 bases: TGTGCCAGCTCACCACCTTCATTTCCGGGGCACATTCAGTACTTC. It encodes CASSPPSFPGHIQYF. The variable domain in full, with the rest retrieved from reference TRBV18 and TRBJ2-4, is NAGVMQNPRHLVRRRGQEARLRCSPMKGHSHVYWYRQLPEEGLKFMVYLQKENIIDESGMPKERFSAEFPKEGPSILRIQQVVRGDSAAYFCASSPPSFPGHIQYFGAGTRLSVL.

This clonotype was seen repeatedly, ten times or more. The chain recombines TRBV9 with TRBJ2-1; 8 bases are a match to TRBD2. The CDR3 has 14 amino acids. Germline V gene lookup returns CDR1 SGDLS and CDR2 YYNGEE. Trimming took 0 bases from V and 8 from J; bases not matched to a gene: 4. The CDR3 sequence is CASSVAGGPDEQFF. The CDR3 nucleotides are TGTGCCAGCAGCGTAGCGGGAGGGCCCGATGAGCAGTTCTTC.

The sample holds many counts of this clonotype. This chain connects TRBV29-1 to TRBJ1-5; D gene unclear. Germline V gene data show CDR1 as SQVTM and CDR2 as ANQGSEA. The length of the CDR3 is 14 residues. Trimming pared 3 bases from V and 0 bases from J, leaving 9 bases between. CDR3: CSVDEGDSNQPQHF. CDR3 DNA: TGCAGCGTTGACGAGGGCGATAGCAATCAGCCCCAGCATTTT.

This clonotype showed up many times. A junction boundary mismatches the germline segment, possibly from a read error. The rearrangement joins TRBV7-7 to TRBJ1-3; D is uncertain. This CDR3 comprises 13 residues. CDR1 is SSHAT and CDR2 is FNYEAQ in the germline V gene (reference sequence). CDR3 nucleotide sequence: TGTGCTAGCAGCTTAGACCTCTCAAACACCATATATTTT. Protein sequence: CASSLDLSNTIYF.

This clonotype was counted ten times or more. The rearrangement uses TRBV5-1 and TRBJ1-1; the match to TRBD1 covers 7 bases. Trimming at V came to 3 bases and at J to 4 bases, leaving 9 bases not matched to a gene. CDR1 is SGHRS, CDR2 YFSETQ, per germline. The CDR3 has 15 amino acids. CDR3 DNA sequence: TGCGCCAGCAGCTCAACGGCACAGGGGAGCACTGAAGCTTTCTTT. Its translation is CASSSTAQGSTEAFF.

This clonotype was seen ten or more times. The J gene is TRBJ1-2, the V gene TRBV7-9; D is ambiguous. This CDR3 contains 15 residues. The germline CDR1 and CDR2 sequences are SEHNR and FQNEAQ (reference sequence). V was clipped by 2 bases and J by 1 base, with 11 bases between them. CDR3 sequence reads: CASSLLAQSNYGYTF. The CDR3 nucleotides read TGTGCCAGCAGCTTATTAGCACAGAGTAACTATGGCTACACCTTC.

About this clonotype itself: This may be a read error, as it is one base from a much larger clone. The chain employs TRBV11-3 and TRBJ2-5, with TRBD2 matching 8 bases. This CDR3 comprises 17 residues. Per the germline V gene, CDR1 is SGHNT and CDR2 is YENEEA. Trimming took 2 bases from V and 8 from J; bases not matched to a gene: 16. Written as DNA, the CDR3 is TGTGCCAGCAGCTTATGGGCTAGCGGGTGTGGAGGAGGAACCCAGTACTTC. Protein: CASSLWASGCGGGTQYF.

This clonotype has only a few counts. The chain recombines TRBV6-1 with TRBJ1-5, with D perhaps matching TRBD1 (6 bases). CDR1 and CDR2 from the germline V gene are MNHNS and SASEGT. The CDR3 contains 13 residues. Trimming pared 8 bases from V and 9 bases from J, leaving 17 bases between. DNA for the CDR3: TGTGCCAGCCGCCTATATAAAGGGGGGCCCCAGCATTTT. Residues: CASRLYKGGPQHF.

This clonotype was recorded at least ten times. This chain links TRBV28 with TRBJ2-6; D gene uncertain. Germline assignment: CDR1 MDHEN and CDR2 SYDVKM. Trimming removed 2 bases at V and 4 bases at J, with 9 bases between. This CDR3 has 15 residues. The CDR3 spells CASSLSQSGANVLTF. The CDR3 DNA reads as TGTGCCAGCAGTTTAAGCCAGTCCGGGGCCAACGTCCTGACTTTC.